This T cell receptor beta chain was obtained from a study of CD8 T cells in ankylosing spondylitis. Germline V gene sequence: CDR1 MDHEN, CDR2 SYDVKM. Trimming shortened V by 6 bases and J by 5 bases, and 11 bases separated the two germline ends. The CDR3 is made up of 12 amino acids. This clonotype was observed many times. The antigen remains undetermined. Whole-study findings and limits: Earlier work had already found some motif variants in reactive arthritis synovial fluid and blood.

TCRdb passed the 5' RACE reads through MiXCR, listing each CDR3 protein once. Of some 240,000 distinct CDR3 sequences in the sample, roughly a quarter were seen once. Sequencing input: blood, either unsorted or a sorted T cell fraction (not recorded which). The chain couples TRBV28 to TRBJ2-7; a possible D gene is TRBD2 (6 bases). The TCR originated in a male donor with ankylosing spondylitis or in good health (not recorded which). CDR3 bases: TGTGCCAGCAGGCGGGGAAGGAACGAGCAGTACTTC. This encodes CASRRGRNEQYF.